This record concerns one T cell receptor (beta chain) sequence. What it binds is not known. This sample was taken from a study of T cell responses to AZD1222 COVID-19 vaccine. About the study: Recipients boosted at about 4 weeks or about 12 weeks are pooled. Study-level findings and limits: Sampling that yielded the repertoires occurred only after the peak T cell response. Clonal diversity was possibly underestimated, and the donors were mostly white British, with more females.

Sequenced by immunoSEQ multiplex PCR; TCRdb stores in-frame clones only, minus some. The sample records roughly 130,000 clones, roughly 84% being singletons. This CDR3 contains 13 residues. Germline loops: CDR1 MDHEN, CDR2 SYDVKM. Trimming left V 2 bases short and J 1 base short, with 5 bases between. The rearrangement uses TRBV28 and TRBJ1-1; D not resolved. Sequences were derived from peripheral blood, sampled on day 0 of AZD1222 vaccination. This TCR derives from an adult in good health. The CDR3 nucleotides read TGTGCCAGCAGTTTAAATGAGAACACTGAAGCTTTCTTT. Translation gives CASSLNENTEAFF.